The present TCR beta chain was sequenced within a study of response to subunit inactivated influenza vaccine (dated by TCRdb to between 2017 and 2018). With regard to the full study: Deep quantitative T cell receptor repertoire profiling was used in the study to track responses to a trivalent subunit inactivated influenza vaccine.

The receptor library was made with RT-PCR. Sequencing was carried out with an Illumina HiSeq 2500. Clones were called with MiXCR by TCRdb after fastp trimmed the public reads at Q25, and only in-frame beta chains were retained. All rows with the same CDR3 protein become a single entry with the most common DNA and genes. The sample table contains about 700,000 distinct CDR3 sequences; only one count was recorded for 15% to 19% of them. Jointly, the top ten make up around 10% of the sample. Overall study results and their limits: It was suggested by the authors that each seasonal influenza vaccination may recruit only a limited number of new T cells.

This clonotype was counted at least ten times. Its antigen has not been determined. The input lacks base qualities; no much larger clone sits a single base away. The CDR3, cysteine through phenylalanine, is 17 amino acids long. Only CDR3 DNA remains: 51 bases, in frame from the first base. The CDR1 and CDR2 encoded by the germline V gene (reference sequence) are SGHAT and FQDESV. Relative to germline, V is missing 3 bases and J is missing 8 bases, with 12 bases of the junction outside any gene match. The sequence links TRBV11-1 to TRBJ2-1; 11 central nucleotides agree with TRBD2. The source is a man over 45 who received an inactivated influenza vaccine. Donor details come from another sample of the same person, matched by shared clones. The source was PBMCs from blood, collected 11 to 12 days after vaccination. The DNA sequence reads TGTGCCAGCAGCTTTTTTACTAGCGGGGGTCTGGGTGATGAGCAGTTCTTC. Translated, this gives CASSFFTSGGLGDEQFF. Extended through the reference TRBV11-1 and TRBJ2-1 proteins, this CDR3 yields the full variable domain: EAEVAQSPRYKITEKSQAVAFWCDPISGHATLYWYRQILGQGPELLVQFQDESVVDDSQLPKDRFSAERLKGVDSTLKIQPAELGDSAMYLCASSFFTSGGLGDEQFFGPGTRLTVL.